The rows below give T cell receptor beta chains drawn from one sample of a study of T-cell memory formation after mild COVID-19. MiXCR, run by TCRdb on the 5' RACE reads, gives a single entry per CDR3 protein. The sample lists around 250,000 distinct CDR3 sequences, over 8.5% seen once, with approximately 20% in the top ten. Input material: PBMCs or a T cell subset sorted from them (not recorded which). All receptors derive from a man between 18 and 29 years old who had mild COVID-19 (a few samples of this study predate the infection). Cell type and time point are not known. Both conserved end residues are part of each CDR3. Each record gives: J gene, V gene, clone size, D gene, CDR3 protein, CDR3 DNA. A D gene is named only where the DNA matches it firmly. Rows give clone size only sometimes, using once, few, many, or a class for an expanded clone.

>TRBJ2-5|TRBV15|.|.
CATSRDTGQAQETQYF
TGTGCCACCAGCAGAGATACCGGTCAGGCCCAAGAGACCCAGTACTTC
>TRBJ1-3|TRBV7-2|.|.
CASDAGGSGNTIYF
TGTGCCAGCGACGCGGGGGGCTCTGGAAACACCATATATTTT
>TRBJ1-1|TRBV9|few|TRBD1
CASSVGTGNTEAFF
TGTGCCAGCAGCGTAGGGACAGGGAACACTGAAGCTTTCTTT
>TRBJ2-3|TRBV7-9|many|TRBD2
CASSSAIAGGSDTQYF
TGTGCCAGCAGCTCGGCTATAGCGGGGGGCTCAGATACGCAGTATTTT
>TRBJ2-7|TRBV12-3/TRBV12-4|.|TRBD1
CASSLGRDRLSYEQYF
TGTGCCAGCAGTTTAGGGCGGGACAGGCTTTCCTACGAGCAGTACTTC
>TRBJ2-3|TRBV5-1|.|.
CASSLTVGTDTQYF
TGCGCCAGCAGCTTGACAGTAGGCACAGATACGCAGTATTTT
>TRBJ1-5|TRBV29-1|many|.
CSVAQDGNQPQHF
TGCAGCGTTGCCCAGGACGGCAATCAGCCCCAGCATTTT
>TRBJ2-5|TRBV12-3/TRBV12-4|many|.
CASSLGGPRAF
TGTGCCAGCAGTTTAGGCGGACCTAGGGCCTTC
>TRBJ1-1|TRBV20-1|few|.
CSASPHGDTEAFF
TGCAGTGCTAGTCCCCATGGGGACACTGAAGCTTTCTTT
>TRBJ2-3|TRBV29-1|few|.
CSVVFSLLSGHTQYF
TGCAGCGTTGTATTCTCCCTTCTAAGTGGGCATACGCAGTATTTT
>TRBJ2-5|TRBV4-2|.|.
CASSQDWAGSQETQYF
TGTGCCAGCAGCCAAGATTGGGCGGGCTCCCAAGAGACCCAGTACTTC
>TRBJ2-6|TRBV5-6|.|.
CASSFPGQIISGANVLTF
TGTGCCAGCAGCTTTCCGGGACAAATAATCTCTGGGGCCAACGTCCTGACTTTC
>TRBJ2-5|TRBV6-2/TRBV6-3|.|TRBD2
CASSYFAGDQETQYF
TGTGCCAGCAGTTACTTTGCGGGGGACCAAGAGACCCAGTACTTC
>TRBJ2-3|TRBV10-2|.|TRBD2
CASRETGTSGGAAGTQYF
TGCGCCAGCAGAGAAACCGGGACTAGCGGGGGGGCCGCCGGTACGCAGTATTTT
>TRBJ2-5|TRBV5-6|few|TRBD2
CASSLASSSGGETQYF
TGTGCCAGCAGCTTGGCCTCTTCTAGCGGGGGAGAGACCCAGTACTTC
>TRBJ1-2|TRBV20-1|few|.
CSARRPADYGYTF
TGCAGTGCTAGGAGGCCCGCCGACTATGGCTACACCTTC
>TRBJ2-1|TRBV7-9|many|TRBD2
CASTPYGRENNEQFF
TGTGCCAGCACCCCCTATGGGAGGGAGAACAATGAGCAGTTCTTC
>TRBJ2-7|TRBV5-5|.|.
CASSLVRGVYEQYF
TGTGCCAGCAGCTTGGTCAGGGGGGTCTACGAGCAGTACTTC
>TRBJ2-1|TRBV24-1|once|TRBD2
CATSDRGGGHYNEQFF
TGTGCCACCAGTGATCGGGGCGGGGGGCATTACAATGAGCAGTTCTTC
>TRBJ1-6|TRBV7-9|.|TRBD1
CASSLAMGQDVNSPLHF
TGTGCCAGCAGCTTGGCTATGGGACAGGATGTGAATTCACCCCTCCACTTT
>TRBJ2-3|TRBV4-1|.|TRBD1
CASSHRDSRTDTQYF
TGCGCCAGCTCCCACCGGGACAGTCGCACAGATACGCAGTATTTT
>TRBJ2-7|TRBV20-1|.|.
CSARVEGYEQYF
TGCAGTGCTAGAGTTGAGGGCTACGAGCAGTACTTC
>TRBJ1-1|TRBV7-9|.|.
CASSFEGKNTEAFF
TGTGCCAGCAGCTTTGAAGGAAAGAACACTGAAGCTTTCTTT
>TRBJ1-2|TRBV7-3|few|.
CASSPRGRYGGYTF
TGTGCCAGCAGTCCTCGGGGACGCTATGGCGGCTACACCTTC
>TRBJ1-5|TRBV20-1|.|TRBD1
CSAPDRMGNQPQHF
TGCAGTGCTCCGGACAGGATGGGCAATCAGCCCCAGCATTTT
>TRBJ1-1|TRBV3-1|few|.
CASSQDFRTEAFF
TGTGCCAGCAGCCAAGATTTTAGGACTGAAGCTTTCTTT
>TRBJ1-1|TRBV6-1|few|.
CASSVARGWMWAEAFF
TGTGCCAGCAGTGTGGCCAGGGGCTGGATGTGGGCTGAAGCTTTCTTT
>TRBJ1-1|TRBV6-2/TRBV6-3|few|TRBD1
CASTTRDSSNTEAFF
TGTGCCAGCACCACGAGGGACAGCTCGAACACTGAAGCTTTCTTT
>TRBJ1-1|TRBV12-3/TRBV12-4|many|.
CASSAQPQGRTEAFF
TGTGCCAGCAGTGCCCAGCCGCAGGGACGCACTGAAGCTTTCTTT
>TRBJ2-3|TRBV15|.|.
CATRTGGNTDTQYF
TGTGCCACCAGGACCGGGGGTAACACAGATACGCAGTATTTT
>TRBJ1-5|TRBV19|few|.
CASSHGMQVRPQHF
TGTGCCAGTAGTCACGGGATGCAAGTACGGCCCCAGCATTTT
>TRBJ1-4|TRBV7-9|.|.
CASGHGGRGPNEKLFF
TGTGCCAGCGGACACGGTGGGAGGGGTCCTAATGAAAAACTGTTTTTT
>TRBJ2-7|TRBV7-6|few|TRBD1
CASSFGQGVYEQYF
TGTGCCAGCAGCTTCGGCCAGGGGGTCTACGAGCAGTACTTC
>TRBJ2-1|TRBV7-9|.|.
CASSPGILGEQFF
TGTGCCAGCAGCCCCGGGATCCTGGGTGAGCAGTTCTTC